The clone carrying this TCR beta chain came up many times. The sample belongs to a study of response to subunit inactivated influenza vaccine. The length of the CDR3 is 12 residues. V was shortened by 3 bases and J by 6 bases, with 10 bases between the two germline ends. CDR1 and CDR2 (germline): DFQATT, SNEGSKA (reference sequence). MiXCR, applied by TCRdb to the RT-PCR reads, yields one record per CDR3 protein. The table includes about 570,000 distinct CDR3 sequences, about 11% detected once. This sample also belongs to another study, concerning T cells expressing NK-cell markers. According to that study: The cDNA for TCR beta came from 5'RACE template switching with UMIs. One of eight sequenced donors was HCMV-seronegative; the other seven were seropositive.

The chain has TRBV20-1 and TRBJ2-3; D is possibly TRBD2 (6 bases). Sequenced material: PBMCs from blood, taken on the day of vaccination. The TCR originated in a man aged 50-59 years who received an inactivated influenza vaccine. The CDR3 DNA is TGCAGTGCTAGCGGGGGTAGGGATACGCAGTATTTT. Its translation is CSASGGRDTQYF.